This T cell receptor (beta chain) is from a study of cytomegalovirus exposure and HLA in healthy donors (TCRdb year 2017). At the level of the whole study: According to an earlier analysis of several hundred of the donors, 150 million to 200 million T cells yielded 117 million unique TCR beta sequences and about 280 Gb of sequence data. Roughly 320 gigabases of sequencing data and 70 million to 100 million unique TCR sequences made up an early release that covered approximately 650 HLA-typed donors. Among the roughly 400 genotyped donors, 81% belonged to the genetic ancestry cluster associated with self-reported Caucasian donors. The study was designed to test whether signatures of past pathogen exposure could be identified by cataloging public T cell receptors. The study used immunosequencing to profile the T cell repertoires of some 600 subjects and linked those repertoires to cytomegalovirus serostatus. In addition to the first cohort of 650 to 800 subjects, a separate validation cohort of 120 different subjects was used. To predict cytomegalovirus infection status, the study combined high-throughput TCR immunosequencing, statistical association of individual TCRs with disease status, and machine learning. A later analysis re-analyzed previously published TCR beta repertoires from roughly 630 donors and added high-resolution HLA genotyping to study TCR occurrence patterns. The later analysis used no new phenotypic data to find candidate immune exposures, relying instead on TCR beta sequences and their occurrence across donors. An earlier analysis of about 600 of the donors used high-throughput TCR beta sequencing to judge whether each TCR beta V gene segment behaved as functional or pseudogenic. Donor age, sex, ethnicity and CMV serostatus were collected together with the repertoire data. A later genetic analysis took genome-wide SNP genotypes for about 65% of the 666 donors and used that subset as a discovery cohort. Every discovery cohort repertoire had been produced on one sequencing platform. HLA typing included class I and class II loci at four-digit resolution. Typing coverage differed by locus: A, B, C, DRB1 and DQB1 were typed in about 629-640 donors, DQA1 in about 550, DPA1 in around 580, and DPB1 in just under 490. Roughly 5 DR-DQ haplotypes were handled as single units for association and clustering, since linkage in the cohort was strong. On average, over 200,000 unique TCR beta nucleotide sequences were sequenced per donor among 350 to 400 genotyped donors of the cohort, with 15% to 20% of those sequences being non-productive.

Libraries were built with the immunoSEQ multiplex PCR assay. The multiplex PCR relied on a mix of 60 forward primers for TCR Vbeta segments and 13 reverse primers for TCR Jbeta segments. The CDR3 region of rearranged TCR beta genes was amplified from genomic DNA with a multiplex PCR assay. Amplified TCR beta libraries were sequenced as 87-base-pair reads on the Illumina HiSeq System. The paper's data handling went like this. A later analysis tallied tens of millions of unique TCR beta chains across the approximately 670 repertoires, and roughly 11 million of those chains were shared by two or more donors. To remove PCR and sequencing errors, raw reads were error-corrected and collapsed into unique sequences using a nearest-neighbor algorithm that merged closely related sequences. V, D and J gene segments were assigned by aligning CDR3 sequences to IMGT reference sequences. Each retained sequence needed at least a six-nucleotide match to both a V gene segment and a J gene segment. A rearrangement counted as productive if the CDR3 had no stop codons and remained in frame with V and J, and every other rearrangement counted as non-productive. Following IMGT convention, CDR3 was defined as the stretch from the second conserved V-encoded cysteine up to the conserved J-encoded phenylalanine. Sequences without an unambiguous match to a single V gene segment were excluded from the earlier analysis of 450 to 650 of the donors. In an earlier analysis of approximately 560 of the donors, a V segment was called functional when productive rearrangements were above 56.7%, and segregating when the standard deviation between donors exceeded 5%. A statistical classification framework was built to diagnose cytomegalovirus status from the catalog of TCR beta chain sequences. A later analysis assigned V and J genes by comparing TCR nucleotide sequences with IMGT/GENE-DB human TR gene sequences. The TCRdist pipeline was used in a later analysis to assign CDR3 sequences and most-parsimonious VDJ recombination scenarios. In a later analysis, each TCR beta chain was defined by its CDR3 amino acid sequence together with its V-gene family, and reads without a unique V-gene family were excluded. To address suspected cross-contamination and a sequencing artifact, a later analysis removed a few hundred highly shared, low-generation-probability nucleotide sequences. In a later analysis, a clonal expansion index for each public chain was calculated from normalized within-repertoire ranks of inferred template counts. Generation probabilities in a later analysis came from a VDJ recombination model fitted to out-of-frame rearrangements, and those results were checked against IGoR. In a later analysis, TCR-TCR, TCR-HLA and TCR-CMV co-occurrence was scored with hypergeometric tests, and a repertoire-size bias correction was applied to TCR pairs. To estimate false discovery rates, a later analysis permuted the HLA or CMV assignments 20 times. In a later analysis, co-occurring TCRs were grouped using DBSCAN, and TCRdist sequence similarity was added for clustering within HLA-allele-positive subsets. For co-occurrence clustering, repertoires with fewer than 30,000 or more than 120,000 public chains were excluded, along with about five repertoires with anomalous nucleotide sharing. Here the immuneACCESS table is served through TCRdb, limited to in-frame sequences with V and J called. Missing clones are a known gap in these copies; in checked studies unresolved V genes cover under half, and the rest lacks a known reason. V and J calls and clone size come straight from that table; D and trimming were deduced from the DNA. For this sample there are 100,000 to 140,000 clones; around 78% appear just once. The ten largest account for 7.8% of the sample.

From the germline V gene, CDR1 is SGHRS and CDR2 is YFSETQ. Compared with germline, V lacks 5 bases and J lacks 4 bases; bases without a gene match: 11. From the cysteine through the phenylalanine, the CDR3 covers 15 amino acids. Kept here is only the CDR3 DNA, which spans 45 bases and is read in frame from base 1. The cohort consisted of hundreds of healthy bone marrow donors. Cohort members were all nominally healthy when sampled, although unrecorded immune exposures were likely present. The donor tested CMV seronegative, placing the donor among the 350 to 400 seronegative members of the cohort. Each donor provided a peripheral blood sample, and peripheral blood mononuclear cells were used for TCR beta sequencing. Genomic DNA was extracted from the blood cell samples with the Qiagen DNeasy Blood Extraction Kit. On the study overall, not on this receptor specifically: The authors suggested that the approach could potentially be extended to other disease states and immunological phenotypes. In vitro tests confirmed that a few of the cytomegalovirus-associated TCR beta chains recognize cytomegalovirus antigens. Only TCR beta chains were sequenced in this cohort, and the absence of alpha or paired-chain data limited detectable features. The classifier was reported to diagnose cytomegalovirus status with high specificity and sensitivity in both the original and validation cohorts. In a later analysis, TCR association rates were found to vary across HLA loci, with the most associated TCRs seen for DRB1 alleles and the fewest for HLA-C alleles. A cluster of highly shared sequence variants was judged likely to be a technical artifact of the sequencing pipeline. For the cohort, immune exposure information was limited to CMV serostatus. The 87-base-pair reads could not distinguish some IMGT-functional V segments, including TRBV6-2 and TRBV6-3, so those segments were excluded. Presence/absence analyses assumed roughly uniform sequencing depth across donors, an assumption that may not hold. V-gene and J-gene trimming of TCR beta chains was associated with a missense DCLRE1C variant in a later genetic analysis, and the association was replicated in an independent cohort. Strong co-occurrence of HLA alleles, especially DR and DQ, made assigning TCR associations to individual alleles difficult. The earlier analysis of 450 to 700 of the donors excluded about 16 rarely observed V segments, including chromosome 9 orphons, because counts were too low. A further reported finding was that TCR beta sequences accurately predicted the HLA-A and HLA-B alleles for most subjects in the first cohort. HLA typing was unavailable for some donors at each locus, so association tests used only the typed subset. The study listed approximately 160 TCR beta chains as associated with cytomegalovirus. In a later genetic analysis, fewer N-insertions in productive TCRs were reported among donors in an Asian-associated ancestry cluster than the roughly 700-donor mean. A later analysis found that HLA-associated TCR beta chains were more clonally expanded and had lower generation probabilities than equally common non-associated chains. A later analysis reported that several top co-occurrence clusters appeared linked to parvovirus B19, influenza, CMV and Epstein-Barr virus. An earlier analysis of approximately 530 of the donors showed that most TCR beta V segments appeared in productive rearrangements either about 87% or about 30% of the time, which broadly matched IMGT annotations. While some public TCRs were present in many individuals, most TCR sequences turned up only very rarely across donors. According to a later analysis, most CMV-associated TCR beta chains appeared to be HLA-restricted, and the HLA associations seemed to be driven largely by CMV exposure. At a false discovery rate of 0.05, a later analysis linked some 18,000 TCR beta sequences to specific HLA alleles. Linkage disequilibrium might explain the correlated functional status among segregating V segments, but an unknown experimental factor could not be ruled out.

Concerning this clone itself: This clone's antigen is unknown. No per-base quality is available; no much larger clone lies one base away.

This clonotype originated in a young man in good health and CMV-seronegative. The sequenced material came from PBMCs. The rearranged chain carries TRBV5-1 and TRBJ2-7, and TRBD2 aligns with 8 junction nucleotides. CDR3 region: CASRSDRGGAYEQYF. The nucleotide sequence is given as TGCGCCAGCAGATCTGACCGGGGGGGGGCATACGAGCAGTACTTC.